This is a list of T cell receptor beta chains from one sample in a study of cytomegalovirus exposure and HLA in healthy donors. The assay was immunoSEQ multiplex PCR, and TCRdb's table has in-frame clones only and misses some. Of about 160,000 clones detected, 77% appear once; the ten largest clones hold approximately 2.4%. Sequencing used PBMCs. The receptor source for this set is a woman aged 40-49 years in good health and CMV-seropositive. Both conserved end residues are part of each CDR3. A D gene is named only where the DNA matches it firmly. Size values are once, few and many counts, or a class for expanded clones, and some rows have none.

TRBD1	TRBV7-2	-	15	TRBJ1-3	TGTGCCAGCAGCCTGGGGACAGGGACTGGAAACACCATATATTTT	CASSLGTGTGNTIYF
-	TRBV7-8	-	16	TRBJ1-5	TGTGCCAGCAGCGTGGGAGGTCGGGGTGGGAATCAGCCCCAGCATTTT	CASSVGGRGGNQPQHF
-	TRBV19	-	13	TRBJ1-2	TGTGCCAGTAGTCCGCGAGCTAACTATGGCTACACCTTC	CASSPRANYGYTF
-	TRBV7-2	-	13	TRBJ2-7	TGTGCCAGCAGCTTCGAGCGTATGCACGAGCAGTACTTC	CASSFERMHEQYF
-	TRBV28	-	12	TRBJ1-2	TGTGCCAGCAGCTGGGCAGGGTATGGCTACACCTTC	CASSWAGYGYTF
TRBD1	TRBV30	-	18	TRBJ1-1	TGTGCCTGGAGTAAAGGTAGCGGACAGGGGCGAATGAACACTGAAGCTTTCTTT	CAWSKGSGQGRMNTEAFF
-	TRBV4-3	-	15	TRBJ1-6	TGCGCCAGCAGCCAAGAGCAGGGCGGAGGGTCACCCCTCCACTTT	CASSQEQGGGSPLHF
-	TRBV6-6	few	11	TRBJ1-2	TGTGCCAGCACCAGGGACTATGGCTACACCTTC	CASTRDYGYTF
TRBD2	TRBV5-1	-	17	TRBJ2-3	TGCGCCAGCAGTCCAACGGCGGGCGGGGGGGCCACAGATACGCAGTATTTT	CASSPTAGGGATDTQYF
TRBD2	TRBV14	-	18	TRBJ2-5	TGTGCCAGCAGCCAAGACACCGCAGTGGCGGGGGGGCGAGAGACCCAGTACTTC	CASSQDTAVAGGRETQYF
TRBD1	TRBV4-1	-	15	TRBJ1-5	TGCGCCAGCAGCCAAGAAGGGACAGGGGATCAGCCCCAGCATTTT	CASSQEGTGDQPQHF
TRBD2	TRBV7-2	-	14	TRBJ2-7	TGTGCCAGCAGCCCCGGGACTAGGGGCTACGAGCAGTACTTC	CASSPGTRGYEQYF
-	TRBV9	-	15	TRBJ2-7	TGTGCCAGCAGCGTAGATTCGAGAAGCTCCTACGAGCAGTACTTC	CASSVDSRSSYEQYF
-	TRBV11-3	-	13	TRBJ2-7	TGTGCCAGCAGCTTTCCAGGGATGGGCGAGCAGTACTTC	CASSFPGMGEQYF
TRBD2	TRBV2	-	15	TRBJ2-1	TGTGCCAGCAGTGGGCGGGAGGCCTCCTACAATGAGCAGTTCTTC	CASSGREASYNEQFF
-	TRBV14	-	19	TRBJ1-3	TGTGCCAGCAGCCAAGATCTGGGCACAGGGAGGGGAACTGGAAACACCATATATTTT	CASSQDLGTGRGTGNTIYF
-	TRBV6-6	-	14	TRBJ2-3	TGTGCCAGCAGTTACGCCGGGAGCGCAGATACGCAGTATTTT	CASSYAGSADTQYF
TRBD2	TRBV4-3	-	16	TRBJ2-3	TGCGCCAGCAGCCAAGTTGGTCTAGCGGGGTCAGATACGCAGTATTTT	CASSQVGLAGSDTQYF
-	TRBV7-2	-	15	TRBJ2-6	TGTGCCAGCATAGCGGAGCCATCTGGGGCCAACGTCCTGACTTTC	CASIAEPSGANVLTF
-	TRBV30	few	13	TRBJ1-6	TGTGCCTGGACAACAGGGAGGGATTCACCCCTCCACTTT	CAWTTGRDSPLHF
TRBD1	TRBV28	-	16	TRBJ2-5	TGTGCCAGCAGTTCGACGCCGGGACAGGGCTGGAAGACCCAGTACTTC	CASSSTPGQGWKTQYF
-	TRBV2	few	14	TRBJ1-5	TGTGCCAGCAGAATGGCGGGAGGCCTTCAGCCCCAGCATTTT	CASRMAGGLQPQHF
TRBD2	TRBV9	-	15	TRBJ2-7	TGTGCCAGCAGCATCGGGACTAGCGGGAGTTACGAGCAGTACTTC	CASSIGTSGSYEQYF
TRBD1	TRBV18	-	13	TRBJ2-7	TGTGCCAGCTCACCAGGGACAGGGGACGAGCAGTACTTC	CASSPGTGDEQYF
-	TRBV18	-	13	TRBJ1-3	TGTGCCAGCACAAGGACACGGGGAAACACCATATATTTT	CASTRTRGNTIYF
TRBD1	TRBV5-4	-	15	TRBJ2-1	TGTGCCAGCAGCCATGGACCGGGACAGGACAATGAGCAGTTCTTC	CASSHGPGQDNEQFF
TRBD2	TRBV5-1	-	16	TRBJ2-3	TGCGCCAGCAGCTTGGGGGTAGCGGGGATAGAAGATACGCAGTATTTT	CASSLGVAGIEDTQYF
-	TRBV7-9	-	16	TRBJ2-7	TGTGCCAGCAGCTTAGGGGACATGGGGCTTTGGATCGAGCAGTACTTC	CASSLGDMGLWIEQYF
-	TRBV5-1	-	14	TRBJ1-3	TGCGCCAGCAGCTTGCCCGGGGATGGAAACACCATATATTTT	CASSLPGDGNTIYF
TRBD2	TRBV7-2	-	15	TRBJ2-7	TGTGCCAGCAGCTCCCGCGGGACTAGCGGATACGAGCAGTACTTC	CASSSRGTSGYEQYF
TRBD2	TRBV19	-	15	TRBJ2-5	TGTGCCAGTAGTATAGGAGCGGGATTGGCGGAGACCCAGTACTTC	CASSIGAGLAETQYF
TRBD2	TRBV9	once	17	TRBJ2-3	TGTGCCAGCAGCCCCGGGACTAGCGGGAGGGCCAAAGATACGCAGTATTTT	CASSPGTSGRAKDTQYF
-	TRBV13	-	14	TRBJ2-7	TGTGCCAGCAGCTTCCGGCAGGGGACCTACGAGCAGTACTTC	CASSFRQGTYEQYF
-	TRBV7-2	-	14	TRBJ1-1	TGTGCCAGCAGCTTACAGGGAACGAACACTGAAGCTTTCTTT	CASSLQGTNTEAFF
-	TRBV7-8	-	15	TRBJ1-2	TGTGCCAGCAGCTTAGCGACGGGACTCGGCTATGGCTACACCTTC	CASSLATGLGYGYTF
TRBD2	TRBV4-2	few	14	TRBJ2-7	TGTGCCAGCAGCCAAGTAGCGGGAGACTACGAGCAGTACTTC	CASSQVAGDYEQYF
-	TRBV4-1	-	15	TRBJ2-7	TGCGCCAGCAGCCAAAGTCTGGCTACTACATACGAGCAGTACTTC	CASSQSLATTYEQYF